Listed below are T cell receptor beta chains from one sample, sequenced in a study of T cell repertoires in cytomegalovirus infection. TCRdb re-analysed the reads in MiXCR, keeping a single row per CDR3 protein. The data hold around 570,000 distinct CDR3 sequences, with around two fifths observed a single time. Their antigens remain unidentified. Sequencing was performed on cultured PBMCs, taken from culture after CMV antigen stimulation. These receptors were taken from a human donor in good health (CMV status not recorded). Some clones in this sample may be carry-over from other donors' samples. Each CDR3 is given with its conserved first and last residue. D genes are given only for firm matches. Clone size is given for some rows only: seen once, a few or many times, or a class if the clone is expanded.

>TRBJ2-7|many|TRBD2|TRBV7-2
TGTGCCAGCAGCTTTACTAGCGGGGGCCCTGTCACCTCCTACGAGCAGTACTTC
CASSFTSGGPVTSYEQYF
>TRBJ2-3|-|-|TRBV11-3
TGTGCCAGCAGCCCGAACAAAGAGAGCACAATGGGGACGCAGTATTTT
CASSPNKESTMGTQYF
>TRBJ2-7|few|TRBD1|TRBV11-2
TGTGCCAGCAGCCTGACGGGACAGCCCTCCTACGAGCAGTACTTC
CASSLTGQPSYEQYF
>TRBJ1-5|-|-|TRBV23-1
TGCGCCAGCAGTCAGGCATTCGGCAATCAGCCCCAGCATTTT
CASSQAFGNQPQHF
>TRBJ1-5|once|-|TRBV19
TGTGCCAGTATGGAGGGGACTAGCAATCAGCCCCAGCATTTT
CASMEGTSNQPQHF
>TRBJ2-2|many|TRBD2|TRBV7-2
TGTGCCAGCAGTGGGGGACTAGCGGGAGCGAAGGAGCTGTTTTTT
CASSGGLAGAKELFF
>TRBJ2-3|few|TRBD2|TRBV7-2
TGTGCCAGCAGCTGGACTAGCGGGGGAGTAGATACGCAGTATTTT
CASSWTSGGVDTQYF
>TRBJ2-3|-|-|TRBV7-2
TGTGCCAGCAGCCAGTTAAGCTGGGGGGAGGCGAGCACAGATACGCAGTATTTT
CASSQLSWGEASTDTQYF
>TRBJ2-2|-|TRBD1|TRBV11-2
TGTGCCAGCAGTCATGACAGGGCTGGGGAGCTGTTTTTT
CASSHDRAGELFF
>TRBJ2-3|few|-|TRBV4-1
TGCGCCAGCAGCCAGATACAGGGTACAACAGATACGCAGTATTTT
CASSQIQGTTDTQYF
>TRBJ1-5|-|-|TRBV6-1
TGTGCCAGCAGTGACGGGGGGGGGGGACCTCAGCCCCAGCATTTT
CASSDGGGGPQPQHF
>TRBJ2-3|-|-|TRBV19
TGTGCCAGTAGTCGACCAACTAGCACAGATACGCAGTATTTT
CASSRPTSTDTQYF
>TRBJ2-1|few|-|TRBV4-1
TGCGCCAGCAGCAAAGAAGCGACCCAAACCTACAATGAGCAGTTCTTC
CASSKEATQTYNEQFF
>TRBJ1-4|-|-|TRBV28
TGTGCCAGCATGTCCGCGGATCGGGAAAAACTGTTTTTT
CASMSADREKLFF
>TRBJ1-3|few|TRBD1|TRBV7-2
TGTGCCAGCAGCCGGACAGGGACCTCTGGAAACACCATATATTTT
CASSRTGTSGNTIYF
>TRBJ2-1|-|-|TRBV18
TGTGCCAGCTCATCCCAGGGTGAAGATGAGCAGTTCTTC
CASSSQGEDEQFF
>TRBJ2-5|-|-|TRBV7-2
TGTGCCAGCAGCCTACACTTGCAAGAGACCCAGTACTTC
CASSLHLQETQYF
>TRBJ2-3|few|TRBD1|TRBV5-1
TGCGCCAGCAGCTCAACCGGGACAGTCACAGATACGCAGTATTTT
CASSSTGTVTDTQYF
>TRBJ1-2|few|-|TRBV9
TGTGCCAGCAGCCCTATTAAGAGCGCTTGGGATTATTATGGCTACACCTTC
CASSPIKSAWDYYGYTF
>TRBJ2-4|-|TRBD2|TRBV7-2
TGTGCCAGCAGCTTAGCGGGCGGGAGCGGGGTCAAAAACATTCAGTACTTC
CASSLAGGSGVKNIQYF
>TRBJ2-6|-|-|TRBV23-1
TGCGCCAGCACCACCTGGGAACACCCCCCCTCTGGGGCCAACGTCCTGACTTTC
CASTTWEHPPSGANVLTF
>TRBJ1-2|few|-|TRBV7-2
TGTGCCAGCAGCCAAGGCCGGTATGGCTACACCTTC
CASSQGRYGYTF
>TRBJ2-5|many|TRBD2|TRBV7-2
TGTGCCAGCAGCTCGAGCGGGGGGGTGACCCAGTACTTC
CASSSSGGVTQYF
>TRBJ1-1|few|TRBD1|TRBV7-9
TGTGCCAGCAGCTTGGTGGCAGGGGGTGAAGCTTTCTTT
CASSLVAGGEAFF
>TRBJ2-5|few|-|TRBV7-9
TGTGCCAGCAGCCTCTTGGTAGCCGCCGGACAAGAGACCCAGTACTTC
CASSLLVAAGQETQYF
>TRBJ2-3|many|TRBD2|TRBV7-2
TGTGCCAGCAGCTTCCAAGCGGGAGGGCTGGCAGATACGCAGTATTTT
CASSFQAGGLADTQYF
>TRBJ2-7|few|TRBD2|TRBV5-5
TGTGCCAGCAGCGGGGTAGCGGGACCTTTAGGGCAGTACTTC
CASSGVAGPLGQYF
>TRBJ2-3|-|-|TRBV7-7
TGTGCCAGCAGCTCCGTCGGGAGCACAGATACGCAGTATTTT
CASSSVGSTDTQYF
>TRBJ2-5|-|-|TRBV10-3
TGTGCCATCAGTGAGTCCCCAAGGGAAGAGACCCAGTACTTC
CAISESPREETQYF
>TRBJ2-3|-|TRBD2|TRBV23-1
TGCGCCAGAGAGGGGAGGGCAGATACGCAGTATTTT
CAREGRADTQYF
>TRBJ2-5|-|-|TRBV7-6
TGTGCCAGCAGCTTATCTTGGCGGCAGGGAGAGACCCAGTACTTC
CASSLSWRQGETQYF
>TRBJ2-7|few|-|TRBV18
TGTGCCAGCTCACGCCCTGGGGGCACCTACGAGCAGTACTTC
CASSRPGGTYEQYF
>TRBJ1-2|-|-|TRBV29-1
TGCAGCGCCCAGGAGAGGGGGGCGGACTATGGCTACACCTTC
CSAQERGADYGYTF
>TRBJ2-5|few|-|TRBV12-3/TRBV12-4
TGTGCCAGCAGTACACAGGCGGTGGGGACCCAGTACTTC
CASSTQAVGTQYF
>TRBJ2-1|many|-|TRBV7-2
TGTGCCAGCAGCAAACGGAGGACCAGCTCCTACAATGAGCAGTTCTTC
CASSKRRTSSYNEQFF